This T cell receptor beta chain comes out of a study of Ad26.COV2.S vaccination and SARS-CoV-2 variants listed by TCRdb under 2021. Concerning the study at large: Vaccine-arm donors were drawn from COV1001, a multicentre, randomized, double-blind, placebo-controlled phase I-IIa trial of Ad26.COV2.S in healthy adults. Ad26.COV2.S was administered intramuscularly at 5 x 10^10 or 1 x 10^11 viral particles, either as a single shot or as two shots given 56 days apart. A total of around 32 samples were included in the TCR-sequenced set, comprising about 20 Ad26.COV2.S vaccine recipients, 5 placebo recipients and 8 SARS-CoV-2 convalescent individuals. The specificity and breadth of SARS-CoV-2-reactive T cell receptors after Ad26.COV2.S vaccination were assessed by TCRbeta repertoire sequencing. Trial participants were randomized into five groups of five, in which low-dose or high-dose Ad26.COV2.S was given once or twice, or placebo was given on both occasions. Blinding of investigators to trial group allocation was maintained during experiments and outcome assessment.

Points the paper makes about the study in general: The authors noted that the TCR breadth and depth analyses may have underestimated total T cell responses. Ad26.COV2.S recipients had higher spike-specific TCR breadth than placebo recipients (P = 0.0014). Non-spike TCR breadth was comparable between vaccine and placebo recipients, consistent with the vaccine containing only spike. Substantial breadth of spike-specific CD8+ and CD4+ T cell responses was reported after vaccination. The study was not powered to compare responses between vaccine doses or regimens.

Concerning this clone itself: Its antigen is not yet known. It has no much larger one-base neighbor in the sample; base qualities were not kept.

The immunoSEQ Assay was used to sequence TCRbeta CDR3 regions. After extraction, genomic DNA underwent amplification by bias-controlled multiplex PCR, followed by high-throughput sequencing. The authors' analysis ran thus. To quantify the absolute abundance of every unique TCRbeta CDR3 region, sequences were collapsed and filtered. T cell fraction was estimated by normalizing TCRbeta template counts to usable DNA, with usable DNA measured through amplification of reference genes found in all nucleated cells. Repertoire TCRs were annotated as SARS-CoV-2-specific when V gene, CDR3 amino acid sequence and J gene were exactly matched to a known reactive TCR set. The reference SARS-CoV-2 TCR set came from MIRA and was filtered for enrichment in COVID-19-positive ImmuneCODE repertoires, removing public or cross-reactive TCRs. Using the MIRA antigens, annotated TCRs were further analysed by specific ORF or by position within an ORF. Breadth was defined as annotated unique rearrangements over total unique productive rearrangements; depth was the summed frequency of those rearrangements. Group comparisons of TCR breadth used two-sided Wilcoxon rank-sum tests. TCRdb retrieved this table from immuneACCESS and kept in-frame rearrangements only. Not all clones are present; in checked studies, unresolved V genes account for under half, and no reason is known for the remainder. The V and J calls and clone size come from that table; D and trimming were worked out from the DNA. Here the sample has roughly 500,000 clones; roughly nine tenths occur a single time. In total, the top ten clones hold roughly 12% of the sample.

The sample's treatment or condition label, decoded: around 19 received Ad26.COV2.S at low or high dose, single or two shots; about 5 received placebo; per-sample allocation not given. For vaccine and placebo recipients, repertoires were sequenced using samples collected on day 63 after the first injection. Cohort 1b enrolled about two dozen adults aged 18-55 years at a single site in Boston, USA, between 29 July and 7 August 2020. As a vaccine, Ad26.COV2.S was a replication-incompetent adenovirus type 26 vector that expressed a prefusion-stabilized SARS-CoV-2 spike protein derived from the original Wuhan strain. The starting material was peripheral blood, obtained in a trial of Ad26.COV2.S vaccine versus placebo. This receptor was taken from a person between 18 and 65 years old who received the Ad26.COV2.S COVID-19 vaccine or a placebo.

For the CDR3, the sequence is CASRRSRARADTQYF. The nucleotide sequence is given as TGTGCCAGCAGAAGGTCGAGGGCCCGGGCAGATACGCAGTATTTT. The chain is encoded by TRBV6-5 joined to TRBJ2-3; the D gene is perhaps TRBD2, from 5 matching bases. Looking up the germline V gene yields CDR1 MNHEY and CDR2 SVGAGI. Cut back by 6 bases and 4 bases, the V and J ends lie 17 bases apart. CDR3 length: 15 amino acids, cysteine to phenylalanine. Kept here is only the CDR3 DNA, which spans 45 bases and is read in frame from base 1.